The present entry profiles one TCR beta chain with its context. Its antigen is not identified. The sample comes from a study of circulating tumor DNA in untreated peripheral T-cell lymphoma. CDR3 size: 14 residues. CDR1 and CDR2 from the germline V gene are GTSNPN and SVGIG (reference sequence). V was pared by 2 bases and J by 1 base, with 11 bases between. The tumor tissue sample was taken at baseline before any treatment. Libraries were prepared by immunoSEQ multiplex PCR; TCRdb keeps only in-frame clonotypes and omits some of them. The sample has about 7,000 clones, about 75% seen once. Notes on the study in general: In 76% of patients, tumor-specific clonotypes were identified.

Sequenced sample: tumor tissue. The sequence derives from a human donor with peripheral T-cell lymphoma. This sequence joins TRBV30 and TRBJ1-1; D is unclear. CDR3 DNA sequence: TGTGCCTGGAGTAGGAGACCGCCGAACACTGAAGCTTTCTTT. Its protein product is CAWSRRPPNTEAFF.